The 21 T cell receptor beta chains presented below share a single source sample, sequenced in a study of cytomegalovirus exposure and HLA in healthy donors. PCR was performed using 60 Vbeta and 13 Jbeta primers. TCRdb's copy holds only in-frame clones and misses some; the assay was immunoSEQ multiplex PCR. In the table there are about 120,000 clones, under 90% of which are singletons. The sequenced sample consisted of PBMCs. These TCRs come from a woman aged 40 to 55 in good health and CMV-seronegative.

A single count supports this clone. The J gene is TRBJ1-1, the V gene TRBV27; possibly TRBD1 for D (6 bases). CDR3 size: 15 residues. Germline values: CDR1 MNHEY, CDR2 SMNVEV (reference sequence). V was trimmed by 6 bases and J by 6 bases, leaving 20 bases between them. This CDR3 reads CASRPGQGLGAEAFF. The CDR3 nucleotides are TGTGCCAGCAGACCGGGCCAGGGGCTTGGCGCTGAAGCTTTCTTT.

The rearrangement links TRBV5-6 to TRBJ1-2; 9 bases are shared with TRBD1. Germline CDR1 reads SGHDT; CDR2 reads YYEEEE. The ends lost 5 bases at V and 7 bases at J; junction bases unmatched: 6. CDR3 length equals 13 residues. CDR3 residues: CASRPTGGAGYTF. DNA for the CDR3: TGTGCCAGCAGGCCGACAGGGGGTGCTGGCTACACCTTC.

Only one count was recorded for this clone. CDR3 coding DNA: TGTGCCAGCAGCTTAGACGGGGGAGTTGGCTACACCTTC. Translated: CASSLDGGVGYTF. V is TRBV7-9 and J is TRBJ1-2, with D tentatively TRBD1 (5 bases). The germline gives CDR1 SEHNR, CDR2 FQNEAQ (reference sequence). With 1 base removed from V and 7 bases from J, the gap between germline ends came to 10 bases. CDR3 size: 13 residues.

This clone was detected many times. The V and J genes are TRBV6-5 and TRBJ1-1; D remains unclear. V was shortened by 5 bases and J by 1 base, with 8 bases between the two germline ends. The germline gives CDR1 MNHEY, CDR2 SVGAGI. The CDR3 runs 13 residues. Written as DNA, the CDR3 is TGTGCCAGCAGTGTATCAGAGAACACTGAAGCTTTCTTT. Residues: CASSVSENTEAFF.

As regards this clone: Within the sample, other DNA sequences also encode this same CDR3. The chain links TRBV9 to TRBJ1-2, with a weak D call TRBD1 (5 bases). Germline V gene sequence: CDR1 SGDLS, CDR2 YYNGEE. V was shortened by 0 bases and J by 4 bases, with 7 bases between the two germline ends. The CDR3 is made up of 13 amino acids. CDR3: CASSVAGAYGYTF. The DNA for the CDR3 is TGTGCCAGCAGCGTAGCTGGGGCCTATGGCTACACCTTC.

This clone was observed a few times. V and J are TRBV29-1 and TRBJ1-1; D possibly corresponds to TRBD1 (5 bases). From germline, CDR1 is SQVTM and CDR2 ANQGSEA. V lost 6 bases and J 8 bases, leaving 16 bases between the germline ends. The CDR3 extends over 12 amino acids. The CDR3 here is CSVESQENEAFF. The DNA for the CDR3 is TGCAGCGTCGAATCACAGGAGAACGAAGCTTTCTTT. The variable domain in full, with the rest retrieved from reference TRBV29-1 and TRBJ1-1, is SAVISQKPSRDICQRGTSLTIQCQVDSQVTMMFWYRQQPGQSLTLIATANQGSEATYESGFVIDKFPISRPNLTFSTLTVSNMSPEDSSIYLCSVESQENEAFFGQGTRLTVV.

The V and J genes are TRBV28 and TRBJ1-1; 9 nucleotides line up with TRBD1. V shed 11 bases, J shed 3 bases, and the junction held 4 bases outside the gene matches. Germline CDR1 reads MDHEN; CDR2 reads SYDVKM. The CDR3 covers 12 residues. The CDR3 region is CAAWTGDTEAFF. Here the CDR3 DNA reads TGTGCCGCTTGGACAGGGGACACTGAAGCTTTCTTT. Filled out from reference TRBV28 and TRBJ1-1, the complete variable domain reads DVKVTQSSRYLVKRTGEKVFLECVQDMDHENMFWYRQDPGLGLRLIYFSYDVKMKEKGDIPEGYSVSREKKERFSLILESASTNQTSMYLCAAWTGDTEAFFGQGTRLTVV.

This clone has ten or more counts. The chain recombines TRBV5-4 with TRBJ1-1; D uncertain. CDR1 SGHNT and CDR2 YYREEE come from the germline V gene (reference sequence). With 3 bases removed from V and 8 bases from J, the gap between germline ends came to 14 bases. This CDR3 is built from 13 residues. CDR3 region: CASSSILNREAFF. The CDR3 DNA reads as TGTGCCAGCAGCTCCATTTTAAATCGGGAAGCTTTCTTT.

The CDR3 DNA follows: TGTGCCAGCAGCTACTCGGGATTCGGCCACGAGCAGTACTTC. It specifies CASSYSGFGHEQYF. This chain links TRBV7-9 with TRBJ2-7, with D perhaps matching TRBD2 (5 bases). Deletions cut 4 bases from V and 5 bases from J, with 15 bases between. This CDR3 has 14 residues. Germline V gives CDR1 SEHNR, CDR2 FQNEAQ (reference sequence).

The V and J genes are TRBV6-1 and TRBJ2-3, with D possibly being TRBD1 (5 bases). V was trimmed by 3 bases and J by 10 bases, leaving 11 bases between them. Germline loops: CDR1 MNHNS, CDR2 SASEGT. This CDR3 contains 12 residues. This chain's CDR3 is CASSEGQTAQYF. Here the CDR3 DNA reads TGTGCCAGCAGTGAGGGGCAGACGGCGCAGTATTTT.

The chain employs TRBV5-4 and TRBJ2-5; 7 bases align to TRBD2. From germline, CDR1 is SGHNT and CDR2 YYREEE (reference sequence). Trimming took 4 bases from V and 5 from J; bases not matched to a gene: 11. The CDR3 contains 15 residues. CDR3 sequence: CASSPSGWGGETQYF. CDR3 coding DNA: TGTGCCAGCAGCCCCTCCGGGTGGGGGGGTGAGACCCAGTACTTC.

The chain joins TRBV19 to TRBJ2-7; TRBD1 matches at 7 bases. V dropped 1 base and J dropped 2; count of bases not matched to a gene: 5. Germline assignment: CDR1 LNHDA and CDR2 SQIVND (reference sequence). This CDR3 comprises 15 residues. As DNA, the CDR3 is TGTGCCAGTAGTATAGCGGGACAGCCGACCTACGAGCAGTACTTC. This codes for CASSIAGQPTYEQYF.

This chain links TRBV19 with TRBJ2-3; 12 bases match TRBD1. The CDR3 covers 16 residues. The V segment lost 5 bases and the J segment 4 bases; nucleotides outside the gene matches: 7. CDR1 is LNHDA and CDR2 is SQIVND in the germline V gene (reference sequence). This CDR3 reads CASSSRDRGQSDTQYF. The CDR3 DNA sequence: TGTGCCAGTAGTTCCCGGGACAGGGGGCAGTCAGATACGCAGTATTTT.

This sequence joins TRBV4-2 and TRBJ2-5, with a tentative D call TRBD1 (5 bases). The CDR3 consists of 14 residues. The germline V gene encodes CDR1 LGHNA and CDR2 YNFKEQ. V dropped 1 base and J dropped 5 bases, with 11 bases sitting between them. DNA of the CDR3: TGTGCCAGCAGCCAAGGCGAGGCAGGGGAGACCCAGTACTTC. This translates into CASSQGEAGETQYF.

The V call is TRBV12-5, the J call TRBJ2-3; 8 positions agree with TRBD1. With 6 bases clipped from V and 4 bases from J, the junction kept 6 bases outside the gene matches. The CDR3 sequence is 14 residues long. Germline V gives CDR1 LGHNT, CDR2 FRNRAP. The DNA of the CDR3 is TGTGCTAGTGGCCTCGGACAGGGACCAGATACGCAGTATTTT. Protein: CASGLGQGPDTQYF.

The chain uses TRBV4-1 and TRBJ1-4; TRBD1 aligns across 8 bases. The CDR3 is made up of 15 amino acids. Germline V gene data show CDR1 as MGHRA and CDR2 as YSYEKL. Trimming cost V 3 bases and J 8 bases; bases outside gene matches: 8. The CDR3 loop reads CASSHPDRDREKLFF. The CDR3 bases are TGCGCCAGCAGCCACCCGGACAGGGATCGCGAAAAACTGTTTTTT.

This rearrangement joins TRBV5-6 to TRBJ2-2; 12 bases match TRBD1. The CDR3 covers 18 residues. With 0 bases clipped from V and 6 bases from J, the junction kept 9 bases outside the gene matches. Germline values: CDR1 SGHDT, CDR2 YYEEEE. Here the CDR3 reads CASSLESIGTGGSGELFF. The CDR3 DNA follows: TGTGCCAGCAGCTTGGAGTCCATCGGGACAGGGGGCTCCGGGGAGCTGTTTTTT.

The chain has TRBV6-5 and TRBJ1-1; possibly TRBD1 for D (5 bases). The V gene lost 4 bases and the J gene lost 2 bases, with 11 bases spanning the gap. Germline V gives CDR1 MNHEY, CDR2 SVGAGI. The CDR3 has 14 amino acids. CDR3 loop: CASSSVGTNTEAFF. DNA for the CDR3: TGTGCCAGCAGTTCTGTAGGGACTAACACTGAAGCTTTCTTT.

The chain joins TRBV6-5 to TRBJ1-2; tentative D call: TRBD1 (6 bases). Per germline, CDR1 MNHEY and CDR2 SVGAGI. The CDR3 is made up of 15 amino acids. V was pared by 5 bases and J by 7 bases, with 20 bases between. CDR3 sequence: CASSQPPDRAGGYTF. The DNA of the CDR3 is TGTGCCAGCAGTCAACCGCCGGACAGAGCTGGTGGCTACACCTTC.

The gene calls are TRBV29-1 and TRBJ2-1; 10 nucleotides agree with TRBD2. Trimming at V came to 0 bases and at J to 3 bases, leaving 8 bases not matched to a gene. Germline CDR1 is SQVTM and CDR2 is ANQGSEA. The CDR3 totals 17 residues. Here the CDR3 reads CSVEESGAGGSYNEQFF. For the CDR3, the DNA is TGCAGCGTTGAAGAGAGCGGAGCGGGGGGGAGCTACAATGAGCAGTTCTTC.

By share, this clone ranks as medium-sized (0.01 to 0.1%). The chain combines TRBV4-2 with TRBJ2-6, with D unclear. CDR3 length: 16 amino acids. The V end was cut by 0 bases, the J end by 0 bases, with 6 bases between. Germline CDR1 is LGHNA and CDR2 is YNFKEQ. CDR3 in DNA: TGTGCCAGCAGCCAAGAAGCTGGCTCTGGGGCCAACGTCCTGACTTTC. As protein: CASSQEAGSGANVLTF.